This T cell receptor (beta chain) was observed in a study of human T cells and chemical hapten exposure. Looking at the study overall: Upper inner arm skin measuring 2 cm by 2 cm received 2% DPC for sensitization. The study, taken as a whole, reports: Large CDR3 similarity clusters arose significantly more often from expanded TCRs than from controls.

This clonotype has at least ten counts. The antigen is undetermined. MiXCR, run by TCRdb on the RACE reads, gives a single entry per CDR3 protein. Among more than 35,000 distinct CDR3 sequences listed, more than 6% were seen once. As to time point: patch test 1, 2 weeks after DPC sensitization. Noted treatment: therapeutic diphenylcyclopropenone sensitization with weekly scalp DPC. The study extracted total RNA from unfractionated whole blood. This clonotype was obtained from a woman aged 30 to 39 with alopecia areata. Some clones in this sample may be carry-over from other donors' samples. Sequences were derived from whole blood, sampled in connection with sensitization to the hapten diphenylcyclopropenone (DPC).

CDR3 coding DNA: TGCAGTGCTAGGGGCGGGGGGGGCAATCAGCGGCCCAATGAGCAGTTCTTC. This codes for CSARGGGGNQRPNEQFF. The J gene is TRBJ2-1, the V gene TRBV20-1, with 9 positions matching TRBD2. Germline values: CDR1 DFQATT, CDR2 SNEGSKA (reference sequence). The CDR3 length is 17 residues. V gave up 3 bases and J gave up 6 bases; unmatched junction bases: 15.